This T cell receptor (beta chain) was profiled in a study of regulatory T cells in long-lasting Graves disease (dated by TCRdb to about 2021). For the wider study: In the newly diagnosed Graves' disease group, patients had been taking antithyroid drugs for less than 3 months. A total of about 33 samples were covered by TCR sequencing, comprising around 13 persistent and 20 or so newly diagnosed Graves' disease patients. The study took place in China and was registered as a clinical trial. This study used TCR sequencing and RNA sequencing of peripheral blood to compare persistent Graves' disease patients against newly diagnosed Graves' disease patients.

The time point label on this specimen signifies: newly diagnosed GD, antithyroid drugs for less than 3 months. For both TCR sequencing and RNA sequencing, RNA was extracted from PBMCs in TRIzol. The diagnosis of Graves' disease followed American Thyroid Association guidelines. Patients were recruited from an endocrinology department in Xi'an, China. From each patient, around 8.3 milliliters of peripheral blood was collected into an EDTA anticoagulant tube. Ficoll Paque Plus density gradient separation was used to isolate PBMCs, and no further T cell sorting was performed. An Agilent 2100 Bioanalyzer and agarose gel were used to assess RNA quality, and a NanoDrop 2000 was used to measure RNA concentration. The CDR3 runs 14 amino acids, cysteine and phenylalanine included. This entry keeps only the CDR3 DNA: 42 bases, framed from base 1. The V and J ends are trimmed by 10 bases and 1 base, leaving 16 bases between them.

This clonotype occurred many times. Its recognized antigen is unknown. One base away there is no much larger clone; base qualities are not given. The protocol used for the library was multiplex PCR. The sequencer was an Illumina HiSeq 4000. TCR beta libraries were built with iRepertoire HTBI primers and Arm-PCR amplification of CDR3 regions. Before sequencing, the PCR products underwent gel purification. The published analysis was carried out like this. Gene usage analysis of CDR3 amino acid clonotypes relied on the 60 or so TRBV and about 15 TRBJ segments identified across samples. Filtered high-quality paired reads were merged into contigs using COPE and FqMerger. BLAST was used to align contigs to IMGT TRBV, TRBD and TRBJ reference genes, and CDR3 was defined according to IMGT. Highly expanded clones were defined as clonotypes with a frequency above 0.1%. Shannon entropy served as the measure of repertoire diversity, while the Gini coefficient captured V-J evenness. Clonotypes shared by more than one individual were considered public. TCRdb cleaned the public reads at Q25 with fastp, built clones with MiXCR and kept in-frame beta chains. A single entry per CDR3 protein holds the most common genes and DNA from its merged rows. The V and J calls reflect TCRdb's pipeline rather than the authors' work. The sample profile shows about 560,000 distinct CDR3 sequences; 15% to 20% of them were found once. The biggest ten clones account for 12% of the sample.

What the research found in general, with its limitations: Persistent Graves' disease patients showed lower TCR Shannon entropy and fewer highly expanded clones than newly diagnosed patients, suggesting clonal expansion. The authors noted that the small sample size was a limitation that may lower accuracy. Sequencing and analysis were restricted to the TCR beta chain. Persistent disease showed preferential use of TRBV28, TRBJ1-2 and TRBJ2-5, whereas newly diagnosed disease favored TRBV20-1 and TRBJ2-1. A larger number of public clonotypes was shared among persistent patients (2,741) than among newly diagnosed patients (about 990). Peripheral blood alone was examined, since thyroid tissue, which constituted the primary lesion, could not be accessed.

The same specimen was also included in a second study, on T cells in Graves' hyperthyroidism and ophthalmopathy. The second source states: A patient counted as having stable Graves' hyperthyroidism if no progression to ophthalmopathy occurred over 18 months of follow-up. Hyperthyroidism patients were newly diagnosed, with disease duration under 2 months, and aged 18 to 65 years. Any patient with an uncontrolled infection, another autoimmune disease, pregnancy or lactation was excluded. Diagnoses were established on the basis of clinical symptoms, serum thyroxine and TRAb, thyroid ultrasound, and orbital computed tomography. For the first round of RT-PCR on the TCR CDR3, the HTBI primer set was used together with the Qiagen OneStep RT-PCR kit. Most expanded thyroid clonotypes (frequency above 0.001) were also detected in blood, a finding suggesting that blood repertoires may reflect thyroid immune responses. In cross-validation, a model built on a 13 V-J signature told ophthalmopathy apart from stable hyperthyroidism with under 90% sensitivity and roughly 81% specificity, and in testing the same model reached 80%/75%. In validation, the model predicted progression to ophthalmopathy a median of around six months before onset, with around 70% sensitivity and roughly 77% specificity. To identify TCR V-J signatures that set the groups apart, the researchers used a discovery cohort of 100 patients, made up of approximately 43 with Graves' ophthalmopathy and some 58 with stable Graves' hyperthyroidism. Prospective prediction of ophthalmopathy was tested in an independent validation cohort of about 19 hyperthyroidism patients and some 17 patients who later progressed to ophthalmopathy. The 100 discovery patients were divided at random into training and test sets in a 7:3 ratio. In six Graves' hyperthyroidism patients, the study also compared T-cell repertoires from thyroid tissue with T-cell repertoires from blood. Following sampling, methimazole starting at 30 mg daily was given to hyperthyroidism patients, and high-dose intravenous methylprednisolone was given to ophthalmopathy patients. A second multiplex PCR round built the libraries, followed by size selection and purification. Libraries were sequenced paired-end with 100 bp reads on an Illumina HiSeq2000. Raw data were processed with SOAPnuke, discarding reads with adapters, uncalled bases, mean Phred below 15, or no exact constant-primer or identifier match. COPE v1.2.5 was used to merge the high-quality paired reads, and each unique nucleotide sequence was defined as a clonotype. MiTCR v1.1 was used to align clonotypes to the IMGT TRBV, TRBD and TRBJ reference segments. Only V-J combinations with frequency above 0.0001, covering roughly 99% of repertoires, were analysed. The TCS score was defined as the ratio of F50 (clonal expansion) to E x V (chaos), calculated using BLOSUM62-based TCRdist between CDR3 peptides within each V-J. Welch's t-statistics and random forest reduced approximately 520 V-J features to 13, which were used in a naive Bayes classifier (R e1071). No statistical method was used to fix the sample size in advance, and group allocation was not hidden from the investigators. The paper describes TCR Vbeta CDR3 sequencing of some 130 peripheral blood samples, made up of 43 ophthalmopathy patients, 70 to 80 hyperthyroidism patients and some 17 progressor patients.

The TCR was taken from a man aged 18 to 35 with Graves disease. Donor details come from another sample of the same person, matched by shared clones. The sample consisted of peripheral blood mononuclear cells (PBMCs), taken at new diagnosis, from a patient treated with antithyroid drugs. The rearranged segments are TRBV12-3 or TRBV12-4 and TRBJ1-1; TRBD1 is a possible D gene, resting on 6 matching bases. CDR3 loop: CATAVGAANTEAFF. Here is the DNA: TGTGCCACCGCTGTGGGGGCGGCGAACACTGAAGCTTTCTTT.